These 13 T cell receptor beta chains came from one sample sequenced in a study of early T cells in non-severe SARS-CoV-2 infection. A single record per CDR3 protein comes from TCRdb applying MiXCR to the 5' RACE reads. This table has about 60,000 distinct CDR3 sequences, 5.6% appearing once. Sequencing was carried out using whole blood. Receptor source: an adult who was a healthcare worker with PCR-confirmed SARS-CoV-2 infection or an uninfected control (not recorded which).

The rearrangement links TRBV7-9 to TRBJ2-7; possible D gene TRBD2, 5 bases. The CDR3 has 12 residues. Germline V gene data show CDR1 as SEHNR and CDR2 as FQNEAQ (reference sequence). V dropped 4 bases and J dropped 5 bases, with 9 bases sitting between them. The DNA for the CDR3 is TGTGCCAGCAGCTCACGAGGGCACGAGCAGTACTTC. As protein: CASSSRGHEQYF.

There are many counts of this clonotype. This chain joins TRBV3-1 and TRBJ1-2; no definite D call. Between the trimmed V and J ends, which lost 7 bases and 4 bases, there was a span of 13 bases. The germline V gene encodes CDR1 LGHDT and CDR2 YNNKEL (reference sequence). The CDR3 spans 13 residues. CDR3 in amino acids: CASKREGSYGYTF. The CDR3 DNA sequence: TGTGCCAGCAAGAGGGAGGGTAGCTATGGCTACACCTTC.

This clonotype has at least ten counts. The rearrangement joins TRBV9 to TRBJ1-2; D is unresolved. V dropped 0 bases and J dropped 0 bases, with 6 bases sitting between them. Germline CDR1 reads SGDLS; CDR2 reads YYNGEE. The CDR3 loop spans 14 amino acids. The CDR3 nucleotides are TGTGCCAGCAGCGTAGGCCCAGCTAACTATGGCTACACCTTC. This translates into CASSVGPANYGYTF.

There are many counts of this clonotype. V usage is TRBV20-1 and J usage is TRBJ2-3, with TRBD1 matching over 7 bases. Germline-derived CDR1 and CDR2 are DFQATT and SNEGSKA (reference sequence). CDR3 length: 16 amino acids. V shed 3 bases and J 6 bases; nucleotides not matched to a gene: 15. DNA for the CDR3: TGCAGTGCTAGTAGGGACAGCGAGTTCCGGCGGGATACGCAGTATTTT. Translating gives CSASRDSEFRRDTQYF.

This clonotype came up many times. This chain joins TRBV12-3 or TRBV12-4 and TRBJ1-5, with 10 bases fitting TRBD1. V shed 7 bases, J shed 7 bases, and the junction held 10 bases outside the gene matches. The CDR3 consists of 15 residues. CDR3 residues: CASTQGDRGWQPQHF. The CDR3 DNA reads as TGTGCCAGCACCCAAGGGGACAGGGGCTGGCAGCCCCAGCATTTT.

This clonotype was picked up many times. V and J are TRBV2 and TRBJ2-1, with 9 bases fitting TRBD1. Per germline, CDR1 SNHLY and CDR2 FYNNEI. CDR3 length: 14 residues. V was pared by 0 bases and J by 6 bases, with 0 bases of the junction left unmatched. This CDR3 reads CASSEATGGNEQFF. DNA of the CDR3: TGTGCCAGCAGTGAAGCGACAGGGGGCAATGAGCAGTTCTTC.

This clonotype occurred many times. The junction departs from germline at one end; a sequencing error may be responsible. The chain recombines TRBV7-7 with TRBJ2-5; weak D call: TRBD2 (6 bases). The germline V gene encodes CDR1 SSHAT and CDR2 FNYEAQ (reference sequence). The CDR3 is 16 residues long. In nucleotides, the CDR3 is TGTGCTAGCAGCTTAGGGGACTTCTCGACTCAAGAGACCCAGTACTTC. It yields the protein CASSLGDFSTQETQYF.

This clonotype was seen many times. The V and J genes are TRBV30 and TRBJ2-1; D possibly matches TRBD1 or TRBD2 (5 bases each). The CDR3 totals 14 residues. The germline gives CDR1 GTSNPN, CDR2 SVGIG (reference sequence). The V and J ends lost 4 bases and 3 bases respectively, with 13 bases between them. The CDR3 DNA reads TGTGCCTGGATGTCCGGGACGGACTACAATGAGCAGTTCTTC. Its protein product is CAWMSGTDYNEQFF.

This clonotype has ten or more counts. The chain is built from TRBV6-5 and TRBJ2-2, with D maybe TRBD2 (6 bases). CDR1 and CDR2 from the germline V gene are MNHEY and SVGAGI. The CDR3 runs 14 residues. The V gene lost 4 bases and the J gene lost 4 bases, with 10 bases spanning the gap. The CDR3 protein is CASSSPGSTGELFF. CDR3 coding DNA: TGTGCCAGCAGTTCCCCCGGGAGCACCGGGGAGCTGTTTTTT.

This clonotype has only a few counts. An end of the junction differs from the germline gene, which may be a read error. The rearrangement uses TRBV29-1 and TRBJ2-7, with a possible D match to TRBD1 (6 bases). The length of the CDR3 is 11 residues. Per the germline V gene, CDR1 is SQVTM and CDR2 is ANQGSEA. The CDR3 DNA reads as TGCAGCGCGGGACAACTAGGTAGTGTACATTTC. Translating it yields CSAGQLGSVHF.

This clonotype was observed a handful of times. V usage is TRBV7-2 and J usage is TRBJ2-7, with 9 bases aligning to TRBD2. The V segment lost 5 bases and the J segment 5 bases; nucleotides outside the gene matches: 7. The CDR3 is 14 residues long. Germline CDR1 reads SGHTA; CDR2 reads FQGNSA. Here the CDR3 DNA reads TGTGCCAGCAGCCCCAGCGGGGGGCGGGACGAGCAGTACTTC. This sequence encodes CASSPSGGRDEQYF.

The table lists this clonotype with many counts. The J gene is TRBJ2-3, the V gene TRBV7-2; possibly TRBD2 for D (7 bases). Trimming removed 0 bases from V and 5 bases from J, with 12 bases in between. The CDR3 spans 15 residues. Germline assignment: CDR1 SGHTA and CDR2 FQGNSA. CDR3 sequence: CASSLAGGLGDTQYF. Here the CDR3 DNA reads TGTGCCAGCAGCTTAGCGGGGGGGCTCGGAGATACGCAGTATTTT.

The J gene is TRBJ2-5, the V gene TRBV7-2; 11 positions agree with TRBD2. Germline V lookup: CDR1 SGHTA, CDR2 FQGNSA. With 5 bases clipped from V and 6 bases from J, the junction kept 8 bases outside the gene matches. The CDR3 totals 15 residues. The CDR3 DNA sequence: TGTGCCAGCAGCACTGGACTAGCGGGCCACCAGACCCAGTACTTC. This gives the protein CASSTGLAGHQTQYF. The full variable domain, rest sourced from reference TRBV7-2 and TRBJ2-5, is GAGVSQSPSNKVTEKGKDVELRCDPISGHTALYWYRQSLGQGLEFLIYFQGNSAPDKSGLPSDRFSAERTGGSVSTLTIQRTQQEDSAVYLCASSTGLAGHQTQYFGPGTRLLVL.